The following is a TCR beta chain sequence with its context. This entry belongs to a study of human T cells and chemical hapten exposure. V lost 4 bases and J lost 2; bases outside the gene matches: 9. The CDR3 spans 16 residues. Germline CDR1 is LGHNA and CDR2 is YSLEER. Original processing methods: TCR counts had a median of about 99,000 per sample and spanned 23,224 to 690,600. Via MiXCR, TCRdb re-called the RACE reads, giving one row per CDR3 protein. TCRdb, not the original authors, processed these V and J calls. The repertoire holds about 140,000 distinct CDR3 sequences, about 10% seen once, with around 1.4% in the top ten. Time point specified: patch test 2, 6 weeks after DPC sensitization. Documented treatment: therapeutic diphenylcyclopropenone sensitization with weekly scalp DPC.

Sequenced here: whole blood, sampled in connection with sensitization to the hapten diphenylcyclopropenone (DPC). The clonotype originates from a woman aged 50 to 60 with alopecia areata. Some clones in this sample may be carry-over from other donors' samples. V is TRBV4-3 and J is TRBJ1-2; 8 bases agree with TRBD1. CDR3 in amino acids: CASSPNSGGANYGYTF. The CDR3 DNA sequence: TGCGCCAGCAGCCCAAATTCAGGGGGCGCCAACTATGGCTACACCTTC.